This T cell receptor (beta chain) is from a study of chemoradiotherapy in HPV16-positive cancers. Study results and limitations: During treatment, candidate HPV-specific clones and E7-related motifs expanded in tumor. Better recurrence-free survival went with HPV-responsive T-cell expansion in HPV16-positive patients.

Repertoires were generated with immunoSEQ multiplex PCR, while TCRdb's copy carries only in-frame clones and drops some. The data hold 20,000 to 25,000 clones, with around 85% observed a single time. Trimming stripped 4 bases from V and 2 bases from J, with 15 bases between. The CDR3 sequence is 16 residues long. Germline values: CDR1 LNHDA, CDR2 SQIVND (reference sequence). Notes on this clone: The antigen is not known.

Samples were taken several times over chemoradiotherapy. The receptor was isolated from a human donor with HPV-associated anogenital cancer. This specimen was blood, taken from a patient who underwent chemoradiotherapy. The genes are TRBV19 and TRBJ1-5; the D gene is possibly TRBD1 (6 bases). The CDR3 region has the DNA TGTGCCAGTAGTACCGAAACAGGGATCGGCAATCAGCCCCAGCATTTT. This gives the protein CASSTETGIGNQPQHF.